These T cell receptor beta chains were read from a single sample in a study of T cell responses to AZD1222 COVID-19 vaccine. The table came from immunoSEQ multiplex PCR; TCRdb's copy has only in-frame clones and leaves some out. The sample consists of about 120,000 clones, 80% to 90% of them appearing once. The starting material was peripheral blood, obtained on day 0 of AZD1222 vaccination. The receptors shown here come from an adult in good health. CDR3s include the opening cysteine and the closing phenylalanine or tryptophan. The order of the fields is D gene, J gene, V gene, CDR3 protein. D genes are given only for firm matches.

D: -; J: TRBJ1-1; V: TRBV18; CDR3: CASSLTGGTEAFF
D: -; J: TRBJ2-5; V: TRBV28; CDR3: CASRPFIDPPETQYF
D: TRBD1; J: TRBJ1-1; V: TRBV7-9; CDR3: CASSTRQGEAFF
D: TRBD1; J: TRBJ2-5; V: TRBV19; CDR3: CASSLLTGGRETQYF
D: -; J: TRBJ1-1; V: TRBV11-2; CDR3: CASSTGYTEAFF
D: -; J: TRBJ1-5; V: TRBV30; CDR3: CAWGAGGNQPQHF
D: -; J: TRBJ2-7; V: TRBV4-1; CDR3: CASSQELGGSNEQYF
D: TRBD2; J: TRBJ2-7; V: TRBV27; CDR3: CASSPLAENYEQYF
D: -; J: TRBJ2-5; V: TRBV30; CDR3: CAWSPPFRETQYF
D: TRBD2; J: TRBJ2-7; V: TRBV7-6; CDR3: CASSPAGGPYEQYF
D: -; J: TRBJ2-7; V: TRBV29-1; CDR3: CSVAPAGGGYEQYF
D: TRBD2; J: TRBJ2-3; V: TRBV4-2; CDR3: CASSPILAGGPADTQYF
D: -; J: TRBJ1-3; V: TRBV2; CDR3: CASSIPGPSSGNTIYF
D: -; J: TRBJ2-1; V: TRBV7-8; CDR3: CASSVNWGNEQFF
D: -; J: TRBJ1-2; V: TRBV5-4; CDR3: CASSPKRWGYGYTF
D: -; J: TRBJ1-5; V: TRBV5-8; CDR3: CASSLWVGEIYSNQPQHF
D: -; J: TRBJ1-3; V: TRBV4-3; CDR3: CASSQDRGRNTIYF
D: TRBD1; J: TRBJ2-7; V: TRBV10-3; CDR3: CAISPGTGRYEQYF
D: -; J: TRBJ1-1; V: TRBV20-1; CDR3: CSASFEALNTEAFF
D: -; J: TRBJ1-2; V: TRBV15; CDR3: CATRDTRTYGYTF
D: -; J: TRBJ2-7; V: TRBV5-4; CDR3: CASSPGPSYEQYF
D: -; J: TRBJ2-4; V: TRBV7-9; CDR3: CASSLAQDGVRWYF
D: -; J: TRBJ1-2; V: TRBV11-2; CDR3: CASSLGDTIYGYTF
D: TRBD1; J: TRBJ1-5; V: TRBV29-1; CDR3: CSARTGRDQPQHF
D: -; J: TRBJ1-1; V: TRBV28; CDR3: CASSFEARVNTEAFF
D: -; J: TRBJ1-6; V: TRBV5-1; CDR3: CASSRTGVENSPLHF
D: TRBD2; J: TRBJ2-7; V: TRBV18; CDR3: CASSPLLAGTYEQYF
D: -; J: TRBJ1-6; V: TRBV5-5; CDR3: CASSLTFGENSPLHF
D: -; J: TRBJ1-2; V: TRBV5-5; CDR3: CASSLGGGYGYTF
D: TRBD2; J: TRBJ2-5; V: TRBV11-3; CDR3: CASSPGTSGYQETQYF
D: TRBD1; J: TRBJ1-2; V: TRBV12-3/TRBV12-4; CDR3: CASSLVPGQGTF
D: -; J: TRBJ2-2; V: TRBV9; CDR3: CASSAARTGELFF
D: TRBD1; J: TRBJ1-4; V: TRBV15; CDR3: CATSRDPGQGGEKLFF
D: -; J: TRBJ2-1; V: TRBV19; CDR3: CASSIVPAVTFRNEQFF
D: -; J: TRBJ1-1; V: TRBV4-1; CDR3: CASSLLQAASEAFF
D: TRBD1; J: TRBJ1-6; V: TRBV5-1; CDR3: CASRKQGSGYNSPLHF
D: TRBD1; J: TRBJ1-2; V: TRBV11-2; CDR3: CASSFWDRDGYTF
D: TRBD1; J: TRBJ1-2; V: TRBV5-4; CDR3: CASSLDRGPNYGYTF
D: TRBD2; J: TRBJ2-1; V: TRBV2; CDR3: CASRGGPNEQFF
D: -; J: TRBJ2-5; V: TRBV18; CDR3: CASSPRGETQYF
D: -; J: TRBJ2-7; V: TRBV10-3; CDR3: CAISRLENYEQYF